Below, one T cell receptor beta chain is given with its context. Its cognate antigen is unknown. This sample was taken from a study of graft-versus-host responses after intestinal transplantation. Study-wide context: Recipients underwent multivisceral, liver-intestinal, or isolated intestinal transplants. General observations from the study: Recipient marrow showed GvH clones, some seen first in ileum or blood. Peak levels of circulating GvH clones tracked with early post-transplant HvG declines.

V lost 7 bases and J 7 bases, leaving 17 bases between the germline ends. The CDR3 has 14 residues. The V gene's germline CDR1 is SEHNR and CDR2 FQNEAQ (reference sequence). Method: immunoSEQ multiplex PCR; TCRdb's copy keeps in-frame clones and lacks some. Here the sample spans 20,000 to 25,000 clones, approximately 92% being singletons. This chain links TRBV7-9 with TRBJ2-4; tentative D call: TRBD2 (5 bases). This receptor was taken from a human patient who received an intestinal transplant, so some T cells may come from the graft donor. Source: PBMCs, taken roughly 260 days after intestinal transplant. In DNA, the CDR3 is TGTGCCAGCACCCGCCCCACTAGTCTGAACATTCAGTACTTC. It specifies CASTRPTSLNIQYF. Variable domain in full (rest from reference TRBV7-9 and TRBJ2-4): DTGVSQNPRHKITKRGQNVTFRCDPISEHNRLYWYRQTLGQGPEFLTYFQNEAQLEKSRLLSDRFSAERPKGSFSTLEIQRTEQGDSAMYLCASTRPTSLNIQYFGAGTRLSVL.